This entry features one T cell receptor beta chain sequence. The target of this receptor is not known. One base away there is no much larger clone; base qualities are not given. Its CDR3 holds 13 amino acids, cysteine through phenylalanine. Just CDR3 DNA is preserved here, 39 bases in frame from base 1. Unmatched junction bases come to 8, with V trimmed by 2 bases and J by 11 bases. CDR1 and CDR2, per the germline V gene, are SGHDT and YYEEEE. One collaborating source in Seattle enrolled patients while the patients were actively infected and followed the patients over time throughout the course of disease. Whole blood was collected in K2EDTA tubes by collaborating institutions according to the institutions' own protocols. For TCRbeta analysis, collaborators shipped samples in one of three forms: frozen whole blood, isolated PBMCs, or DNA extracted from either of those sample types. The sample belongs to a study of blood T cell repertoires in COVID-19 (dated by TCRdb to 2020 to 2021). For the wider study: The collaborator samples originated in the United States, Italy and Spain and spanned the acute and convalescent phases of COVID-19. The material from the prospective study consisted of cDNA or gDNA derived from T cells, B-cell-depleted T cells, or PBMCs. The sample metadata nearly always contained a de-identified subject ID, COVID-19 status, age in years and sex. Deeply sampled blood TCRbeta repertoires from subjects exposed to, actively infected with, or recovered from COVID-19 were included in the dataset. The repertoires were released in a freely available public database intended as a resource for research on the immune response to SARS-CoV-2. Samples were obtained from the ongoing ImmuneRACE study (first 160 participants) and from 950 to 1,500 subjects provided by 6 global collaborators. Where HLA class I and class II types were available, the types were taken from metadata supplied by the sample provider, not from assay-based typing.

What the work shows at the level of the full study, not this receptor alone: Clinical and demographic metadata were provided uncurated, with the amount varying by source and participant.

TCRbeta CDR3 regions were amplified from genomic DNA using the immunoSEQ Assay, a bias-controlled multiplex PCR. Per the original workflow: Nucleated cell counts per sample were estimated from amplification of reference gene primers within the assay. To quantify the absolute abundance of each unique TCRbeta CDR3 rearrangement, sequence reads were collapsed and filtered. Productive Simpson clonality was computed per sample as the square root of Simpson's diversity index over productive rearrangements. The immuneACCESS repertoire file appears here via TCRdb, limited to in-frame rearrangements. These files lack a portion of the clones; in checked studies, under half of the deficit traces to unresolved V genes, and the cause of the others is not known. The DNA was the basis for D and trimming; V, J and clone size are from that table. The sample profile shows a few hundred thousand clones; roughly nine tenths of them were found once. 3% to 4.5% of the sample comes from the top ten.

The chain is encoded by TRBV5-6 joined to TRBJ1-1, with TRBD1 identical over 8 junction bases. This TCR came from a woman in her sixties with COVID-19, enrolled during active disease. Sequencing was done on a sample of peripheral blood. Read as DNA, the sequence is TGTGCCAGCAGCTTAGGACAGGGCCTGTGGGCTTTCTTT. Its amino acids are CASSLGQGLWAFF.